These T cell receptor beta chains were read from a single sample in a study of post-analysis software for immune sequencing data. MiXCR, run by TCRdb on the PCR reads, gives a single entry per CDR3 protein. The sample shows a few hundred thousand distinct CDR3 sequences, 35% to 40% of them seen only once. The source material was blood. The origin of the receptors is a girl between 10 and 17 years old with multiple sclerosis. CDR3s leave out the opening cysteine and the closing phenylalanine or tryptophan. Fields, in order: CDR3 protein, J gene, CDR3 length, V gene.

CDR3aa: ASSLEFGETQY
j_gene: TRBJ2-5
len: 11
v_gene: TRBV5-1

CDR3aa: ASSAGSGQPQH
j_gene: TRBJ1-5
len: 11
v_gene: TRBV5-6

CDR3aa: ASSEATGRYGYT
j_gene: TRBJ1-2
len: 12
v_gene: TRBV6-1

CDR3aa: ASSHQGSRNTIY
j_gene: TRBJ1-3
len: 12
v_gene: TRBV14

CDR3aa: ASSLGSFGYNEQF
j_gene: TRBJ2-1
len: 13
v_gene: TRBV5-1

CDR3aa: ASSFGGQVAVEAF
j_gene: TRBJ1-1
len: 13
v_gene: TRBV28

CDR3aa: ASSPTGQGTYNEQF
j_gene: TRBJ2-1
len: 14
v_gene: TRBV5-1

CDR3aa: ASSGLHLEQY
j_gene: TRBJ2-7
len: 10
v_gene: TRBV21-1

CDR3aa: ASGKGQGVTDTQY
j_gene: TRBJ2-3
len: 13
v_gene: TRBV6-6

CDR3aa: ASSQAPGGGTEAF
j_gene: TRBJ1-1
len: 13
v_gene: TRBV4-1

CDR3aa: ASSLGGQGYNTDTQY
j_gene: TRBJ2-3
len: 15
v_gene: TRBV7-9

CDR3aa: SATWRRDIGNQPQH
j_gene: TRBJ1-5
len: 14
v_gene: TRBV20-1

CDR3aa: ASSWQSQETQY
j_gene: TRBJ2-5
len: 11
v_gene: TRBV6-5

CDR3aa: ASSQGGTSGIQETQY
j_gene: TRBJ2-5
len: 15
v_gene: TRBV4-2

CDR3aa: ASSTQAGREQF
j_gene: TRBJ2-1
len: 11
v_gene: TRBV7-2

CDR3aa: AWTASHYGYT
j_gene: TRBJ1-2
len: 10
v_gene: TRBV30

CDR3aa: ASSLGYQGASGANVLT
j_gene: TRBJ2-6
len: 16
v_gene: TRBV7-8

CDR3aa: AISDQGRTSGANVLT
j_gene: TRBJ2-6
len: 15
v_gene: TRBV10-3

CDR3aa: ASSFPGGWGYT
j_gene: TRBJ1-2
len: 11
v_gene: TRBV12-3/TRBV12-4

CDR3aa: ASSHAGGLAPLNTEAF
j_gene: TRBJ1-1
len: 16
v_gene: TRBV4-1

CDR3aa: ASSQVPASTDTQY
j_gene: TRBJ2-3
len: 13
v_gene: TRBV14

CDR3aa: ASSLVSASGDNEQF
j_gene: TRBJ2-1
len: 14
v_gene: TRBV7-9

CDR3aa: SASEGRAAKNIQY
j_gene: TRBJ2-4
len: 13
v_gene: TRBV29-1

CDR3aa: SVEAYGSLPYNERF
j_gene: TRBJ2-1
len: 14
v_gene: TRBV29-1

CDR3aa: ASSPGPDNSPLH
j_gene: TRBJ1-6
len: 12
v_gene: TRBV7-9

CDR3aa: AISESWDRGADTQY
j_gene: TRBJ2-3
len: 14
v_gene: TRBV10-3

CDR3aa: ASSLDPGQGVYT
j_gene: TRBJ1-2
len: 12
v_gene: TRBV6-6

CDR3aa: ASSPVGNNEQF
j_gene: TRBJ2-1
len: 11
v_gene: TRBV7-9

CDR3aa: SATRLAGARDEQF
j_gene: TRBJ2-1
len: 13
v_gene: TRBV20-1

CDR3aa: ASSPTGGVYNEQY
j_gene: TRBJ2-7
len: 13
v_gene: TRBV27

CDR3aa: ASSSRDKQETQY
j_gene: TRBJ2-5
len: 12
v_gene: TRBV6-5

CDR3aa: ASSPEVVTKRGPGELF
j_gene: TRBJ2-2
len: 16
v_gene: TRBV12-1

CDR3aa: ASSRKGAGWDHSPLH
j_gene: TRBJ1-6
len: 15
v_gene: TRBV6-1

CDR3aa: ASRPPRSAEAF
j_gene: TRBJ1-1
len: 11
v_gene: TRBV7-9

CDR3aa: ASSLVPGLAGGPEQF
j_gene: TRBJ2-1
len: 15
v_gene: TRBV5-1

CDR3aa: SVDGGGLGDTQY
j_gene: TRBJ2-3
len: 12
v_gene: TRBV29-1

CDR3aa: ASSRQGERTEAF
j_gene: TRBJ1-1
len: 12
v_gene: TRBV7-9

CDR3aa: AISDQGGLKTQY
j_gene: TRBJ2-5
len: 12
v_gene: TRBV10-3

CDR3aa: SASAGGLGSTNEQF
j_gene: TRBJ2-1
len: 14
v_gene: TRBV20-1

CDR3aa: ASSLTGPTDTQY
j_gene: TRBJ2-3
len: 12
v_gene: TRBV5-1